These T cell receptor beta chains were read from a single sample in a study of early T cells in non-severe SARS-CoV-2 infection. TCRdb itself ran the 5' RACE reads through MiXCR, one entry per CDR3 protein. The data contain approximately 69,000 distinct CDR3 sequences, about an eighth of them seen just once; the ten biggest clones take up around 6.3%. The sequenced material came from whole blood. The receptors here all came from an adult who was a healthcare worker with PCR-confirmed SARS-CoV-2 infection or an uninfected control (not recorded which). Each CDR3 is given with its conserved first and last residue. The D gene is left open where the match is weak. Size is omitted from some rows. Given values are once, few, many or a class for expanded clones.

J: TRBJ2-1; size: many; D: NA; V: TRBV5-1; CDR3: CASSLWQMNYNEQFF; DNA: TGCGCCAGCAGCTTGTGGCAGATGAATTACAATGAGCAGTTCTTC
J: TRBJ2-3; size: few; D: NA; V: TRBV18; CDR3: CASSPRASEDTQYF; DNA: TGTGCCAGCTCACCACGGGCTAGCGAGGATACGCAGTATTTT
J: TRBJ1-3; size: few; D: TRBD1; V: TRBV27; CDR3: CASRHHTGTGRPDSGNTIYF; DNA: TGTGCCAGCAGACATCACACCGGGACAGGGCGACCGGATTCTGGAAACACCATATATTTT
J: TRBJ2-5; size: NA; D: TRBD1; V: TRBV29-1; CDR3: CSVEEVGQMSETQYF; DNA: TGCAGCGTTGAAGAAGTGGGACAGATGTCAGAGACCCAGTACTTC
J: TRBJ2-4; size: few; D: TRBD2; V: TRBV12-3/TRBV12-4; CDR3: CASRPRGGQNIQYF; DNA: TGTGCCAGCAGGCCCCGGGGGGGGCAAAACATTCAGTACTTC
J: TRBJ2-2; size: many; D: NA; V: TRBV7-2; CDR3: CASSLDGHTGELFF; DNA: TGTGCCAGCAGCTTGGACGGCCACACCGGGGAGCTGTTTTTT
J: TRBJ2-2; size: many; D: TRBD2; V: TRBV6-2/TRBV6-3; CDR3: CASSPGLENTGELFF; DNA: TGTGCCAGCAGCCCGGGACTAGAAAACACCGGGGAGCTGTTTTTT
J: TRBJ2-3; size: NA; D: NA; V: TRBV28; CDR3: CASSLSLRVSTDTQYF; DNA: TGTGCCAGCAGTTTAAGTTTACGAGTTAGCACAGATACGCAGTATTTT
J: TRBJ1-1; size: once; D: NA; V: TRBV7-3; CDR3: CASTTRQSTEAFF; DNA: TGTGCCAGCACCACGAGGCAGAGCACTGAAGCTTTCTTT
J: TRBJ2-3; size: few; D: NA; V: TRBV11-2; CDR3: CASSLNILPGPTDTQYF; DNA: TGTGCCAGCAGCTTAAATATACTACCGGGACCCACAGATACGCAGTATTTT
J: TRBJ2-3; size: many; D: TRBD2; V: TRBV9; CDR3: CASCREGADTQYF; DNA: TGTGCCAGTTGCCGGGAGGGCGCAGATACGCAGTATTTT
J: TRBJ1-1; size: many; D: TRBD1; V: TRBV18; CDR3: CASSRQGARSQSTEAFF; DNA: TGTGCCAGCTCACGACAGGGGGCGAGGTCCCAAAGCACTGAAGCTTTCTTT
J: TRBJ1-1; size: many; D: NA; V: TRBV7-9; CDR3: CASSLSLWTAENTEAFF; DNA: TGTGCCAGCAGCTTATCACTCTGGACGGCAGAGAACACTGAAGCTTTCTTT
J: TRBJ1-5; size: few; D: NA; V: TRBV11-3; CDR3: CARPEWQGDGNQPQHF; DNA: TGTGCCCGGCCGGAGTGGCAGGGAGATGGGAATCAGCCCCAGCATTTT
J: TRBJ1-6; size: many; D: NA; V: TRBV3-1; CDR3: CASSSRDIYNSPLHF; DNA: TGTGCCAGCAGCAGTCGGGATATCTATAATTCACCCCTCCACTTT
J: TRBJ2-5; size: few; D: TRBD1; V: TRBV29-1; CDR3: CSAPDRGSQETQYF; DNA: TGCAGCGCTCCGGACAGGGGATCCCAAGAGACCCAGTACTTC
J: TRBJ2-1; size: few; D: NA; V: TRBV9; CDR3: CASSVDQAKYNEQFF; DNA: TGTGCCAGCAGCGTAGACCAGGCAAAGTACAATGAGCAGTTCTTC
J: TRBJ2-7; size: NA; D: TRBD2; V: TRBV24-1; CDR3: CATGLAGGSEQYF; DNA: TGTGCCACCGGTCTAGCGGGAGGAAGTGAGCAGTACTTC
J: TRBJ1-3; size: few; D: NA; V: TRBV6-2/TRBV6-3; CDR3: CASNTGTRNTIYF; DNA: TGTGCCAGCAATACCGGGACAAGAAACACCATATATTTT
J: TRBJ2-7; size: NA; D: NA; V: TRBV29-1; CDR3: CSVEGLVGGFSYEQYF; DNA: TGCAGCGTTGAGGGGCTGGTCGGGGGCTTCTCCTACGAGCAGTACTTC
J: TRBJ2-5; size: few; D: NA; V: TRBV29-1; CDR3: CSGSVTQETQYF; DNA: TGCAGCGGGAGCGTAACTCAAGAGACCCAGTACTTC
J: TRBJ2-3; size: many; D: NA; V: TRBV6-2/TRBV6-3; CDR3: CASSRDGTDTQYF; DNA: TGTGCCAGCAGTCGGGACGGCACAGATACGCAGTATTTT
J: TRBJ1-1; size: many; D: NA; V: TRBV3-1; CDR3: CASSQGGLGTEAFF; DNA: TGTGCCAGCAGCCAAGGTGGGTTAGGGACTGAAGCTTTCTTT
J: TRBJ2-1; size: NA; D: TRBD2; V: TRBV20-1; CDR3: CSAPVSGGAAEQFF; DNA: TGCAGTGCCCCTGTTAGCGGGGGGGCCGCTGAGCAGTTCTTC
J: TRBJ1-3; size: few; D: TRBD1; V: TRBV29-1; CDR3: CSASGQLNTIYF; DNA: TGCAGCGCTTCGGGACAGTTAAACACCATATATTTT
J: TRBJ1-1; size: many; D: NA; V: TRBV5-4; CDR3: CASSLPGFNTEAFF; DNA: TGTGCCAGCAGCTTGCCGGGCTTCAACACTGAAGCTTTCTTT
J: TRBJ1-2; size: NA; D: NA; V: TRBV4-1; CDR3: CASSQETSDYGYTF; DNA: TGCGCCAGCAGCCAAGAGACGTCGGACTATGGCTACACCTTC
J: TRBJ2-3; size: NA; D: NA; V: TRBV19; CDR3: CASSAPLGGLTDTQYF; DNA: TGTGCCAGTAGTGCACCCCTCGGGGGCCTCACAGATACGCAGTATTTT
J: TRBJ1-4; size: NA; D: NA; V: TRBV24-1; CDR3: CATSATGEKLFF; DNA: TGTGCCACCAGTGCCACGGGCGAAAAACTGTTTTTT
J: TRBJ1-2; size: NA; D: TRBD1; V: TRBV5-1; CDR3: CASSPGQGTYGYTF; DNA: TGCGCCAGCAGCCCGGGACAGGGAACCTATGGCTACACCTTC
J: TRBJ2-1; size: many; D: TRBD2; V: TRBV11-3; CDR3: CASSFRLAGYYNEQFF; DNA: TGTGCCAGCAGCTTCCGACTAGCGGGCTACTACAATGAGCAGTTCTTC
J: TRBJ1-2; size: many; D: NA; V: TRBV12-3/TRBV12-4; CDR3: CASSIGAHYGYTF; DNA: TGTGCCAGCAGTATTGGGGCACACTATGGCTACACCTTC
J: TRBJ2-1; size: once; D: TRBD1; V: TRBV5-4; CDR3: CASSLVGTGWNEQFF; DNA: TGTGCCAGCAGCTTGGTCGGGACAGGGTGGAATGAGCAGTTCTTC
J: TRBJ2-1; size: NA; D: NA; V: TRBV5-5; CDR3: CASSLELLSYNEQFF; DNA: TGTGCCAGCAGCCTGGAATTGTTGTCGTACAATGAGCAGTTCTTC
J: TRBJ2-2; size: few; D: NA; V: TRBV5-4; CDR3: CASSGGAGELFF; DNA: TGTGCCAGCAGCGGCGGGGCAGGGGAGCTGTTTTTT
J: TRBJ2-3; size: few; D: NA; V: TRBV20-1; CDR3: CSASKLSSGRSTDTQYF; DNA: TGCAGTGCTAGCAAGTTGTCCAGCGGGCGAAGCACAGATACGCAGTATTTT
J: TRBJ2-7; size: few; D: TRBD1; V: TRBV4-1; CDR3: CASSQDTGGLHEQYF; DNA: TGCGCCAGCAGCCAGGACACAGGGGGTTTACACGAGCAGTACTTC
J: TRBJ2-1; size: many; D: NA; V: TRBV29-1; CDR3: CSVSTGRNEQFF; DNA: TGCAGCGTTTCTACAGGGCGCAATGAGCAGTTCTTC
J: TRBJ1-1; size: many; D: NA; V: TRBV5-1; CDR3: CASSKNTEAFF; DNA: TGCGCCAGCAGCAAAAACACTGAAGCTTTCTTT
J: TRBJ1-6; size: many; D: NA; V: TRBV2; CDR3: CASSPTAYNSPLHF; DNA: TGTGCCAGCAGCCCCACAGCCTATAATTCACCCCTCCACTTT
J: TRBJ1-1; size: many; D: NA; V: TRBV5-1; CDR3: CASSLLDTEAFF; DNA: TGCGCCAGCAGCTTGCTGGACACTGAAGCTTTCTTT
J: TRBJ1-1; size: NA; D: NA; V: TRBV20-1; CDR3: CSARGERDTEAFF; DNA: TGCAGTGCTCGGGGCGAGAGGGACACTGAAGCTTTCTTT
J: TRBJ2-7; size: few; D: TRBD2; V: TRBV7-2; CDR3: CASGLAGSSYEQYF; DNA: TGTGCCAGCGGACTAGCGGGGTCATCCTACGAGCAGTACTTC
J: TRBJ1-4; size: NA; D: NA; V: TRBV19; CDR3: CASSIGPPRGMRKLFF; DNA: TGTGCCAGTAGTATAGGGCCCCCTCGGGGTATGCGGAAACTGTTTTTT
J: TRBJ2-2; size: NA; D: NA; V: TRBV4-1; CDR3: CASSQGWNGELFF; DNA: TGCGCCAGCAGCCAGGGGTGGAACGGGGAGCTGTTTTTT